Following are 17 T cell receptor beta chains from one sample sequenced in a study of Graves' ophthalmopathy and Graves' hyperthyroidism (dated by TCRdb to the late 2010s). The instrument given in TCRdb is Illumina HiSeq 2000. For repertoire sequencing, TCR beta CDR3 regions were amplified from RNA transcripts. A first-round RT-PCR used HTBI primers with the Qiagen OneStep RT-PCR kit, followed by a second-round multiplex PCR, size selection and purification. The raw public data were reprocessed by TCRdb itself: fastp quality trimming at Q25, MiXCR clonotype calling, in-frame beta chains only. Every distinct CDR3 protein forms one entry, paired with its most common genes and DNA. This sample is represented by 300,000 or so distinct CDR3 sequences; under 20% of them were singletons. About 12% of the sample is in the top ten clones. The sequencing sample was made of peripheral blood. These receptors came from an adult man with Graves' ophthalmopathy.

This clonotype was seen at least ten times. The chain employs TRBV14 and TRBJ2-4; D is unresolved. Trimming left V 0 bases short and J 0 bases short, with 9 bases between. Germline assignment: CDR1 SGHDN and CDR2 FVKESK. The CDR3 contains 16 residues. CDR3: CASSQDWSRAKNIQYF. The CDR3 DNA is TGTGCCAGCAGCCAAGATTGGTCCCGAGCCAAAAACATTCAGTACTTC.

This clonotype occurred many times. The chain is built from TRBV14 and TRBJ2-3, with D possibly matching TRBD1 (5 bases). Looked up from germline, CDR1 is SGHDN and CDR2 is FVKESK. The CDR3 totals 15 residues. V lost 0 bases and J lost 5, with 12 bases in between. The chain's CDR3 is CASSQDLTAQDTQYF. The CDR3 DNA follows: TGTGCCAGCAGCCAAGATCTGACAGCACAAGATACGCAGTATTTT.

In this sample, this clonotype turned up many times. This chain joins TRBV14 and TRBJ2-5; D is unresolved. Between the trimmed V and J ends, which lost 0 bases and 5 bases, there was a span of 7 bases. The CDR3 runs to 13 residues. The germline V gene has CDR1 SGHDN and CDR2 FVKESK. The CDR3 sequence is CASSQDLGETQYF. The CDR3 DNA reads TGTGCCAGCAGCCAAGATTTAGGGGAGACCCAGTACTTC. Full variable domain (rest looked up from reference TRBV14 and TRBJ2-5): EAGVTQFPSHSVIEKGQTVTLRCDPISGHDNLYWYRRVMGKEIKFLLHFVKESKQDESGMPNNRFLAERTGGTYSTLKVQPAELEDSGVYFCASSQDLGETQYFGPGTRLLVL.

This clonotype was counted at least ten times. The chain combines TRBV30 with TRBJ2-2; D is ambiguous. CDR1 is GTSNPN and CDR2 is SVGIG in the germline V gene (reference sequence). V shed 2 bases and J shed 6 bases, with 7 bases lying between them. CDR3 length: 12 amino acids. The CDR3 protein is CAWSQAPGELFF. DNA of the CDR3: TGTGCCTGGAGTCAGGCCCCCGGGGAGCTGTTTTTT.

This clonotype was seen at least ten times. The chain's CDR3 is CASSQAGANQPQHF. The CDR3 DNA is TGTGCCAGCAGCCAAGCCGGGGCTAATCAGCCCCAGCATTTT. This chain connects TRBV3-1 to TRBJ1-5; D perhaps matches TRBD1 (5 bases). The CDR3 extends over 14 amino acids. Germline V gene lookup returns CDR1 LGHDT and CDR2 YNNKEL (reference sequence). Trimming removed 1 base at V and 4 bases at J, with 8 bases between.

This clonotype was counted ten times or more. The V call is TRBV19, the J call TRBJ1-5; TRBD1 might be the D (5 bases). From germline, CDR1 is LNHDA and CDR2 SQIVND (reference sequence). V lost 5 bases, J lost 3 bases, and 14 bases lay in between. This CDR3 has 15 amino acids. Written as DNA, the CDR3 is TGTGCCAGTAGTGAGACAGCACTTTACAATCAGCCCCAGCATTTT. It encodes CASSETALYNQPQHF.

This clonotype was observed at least ten times. The chain recombines TRBV20-1 with TRBJ2-7; D not resolved. Germline lookup yields CDR1 DFQATT and CDR2 SNEGSKA (reference sequence). The CDR3 is made up of 11 amino acids. The germline V and J ends were trimmed by 7 bases and 4 bases, with 11 bases remaining between them. As DNA, the CDR3 is TGCAGTGGACTGCTTAAATACGAGCAGTACTTC. Amino acid sequence: CSGLLKYEQYF.

This clonotype has ten or more counts. The chain is built from TRBV9 and TRBJ2-5, with 7 bases that match TRBD1. Losses at the gene ends were 0 bases for V and 5 bases for J; bases not matched to a gene: 4. Germline CDR1 and CDR2: SGDLS and YYNGEE. This CDR3 spans 14 amino acids. The CDR3 here is CASSVAGTAETQYF. DNA for the CDR3: TGTGCCAGCAGCGTAGCTGGGACAGCTGAGACCCAGTACTTC. Full variable domain (remainder filled in from reference TRBV9 and TRBJ2-5): DSGVTQTPKHLITATGQRVTLRCSPRSGDLSVYWYQQSLDQGLQFLIQYYNGEERAKGNILERFSAQQFPDLHSELNLSSLELGDSALYFCASSVAGTAETQYFGPGTRLLVL.

This clonotype has ten or more counts. The chain has TRBV2 and TRBJ2-7; 9 bases agree with TRBD2. The CDR3 runs 14 residues. The germline gives CDR1 SNHLY, CDR2 FYNNEI. J lost 2 bases, V lost 6 bases, and 5 bases had no gene match. CDR3 sequence reads: CASSGVAGAYEQYF. As DNA, the CDR3 is TGTGCCAGCAGCGGAGTAGCGGGAGCCTACGAGCAGTACTTC.

The table lists this clonotype with many counts. The gene calls are TRBV7-9 and TRBJ2-5; TRBD2 agrees at 10 bases. V gave up 5 bases and J gave up 4 bases; unmatched junction bases: 10. Germline assignment: CDR1 SEHNR and CDR2 FQNEAQ (reference sequence). The CDR3 loop spans 16 amino acids. CDR3: CASSVGVAGGRETQYF. CDR3 nucleotides: TGTGCCAGCAGCGTAGGGGTAGCGGGAGGTCGAGAGACCCAGTACTTC.

This clonotype was counted many times. The V call is TRBV30, the J call TRBJ1-3, with TRBD1 as a possible D gene (5 bases). CDR3 size: 14 residues. The germline V gene has CDR1 GTSNPN and CDR2 SVGIG (reference sequence). V lost 4 bases and J lost 3, with 13 bases in between. CDR3 protein: CAWTDSGIGNTIYF. CDR3 nucleotides: TGTGCCTGGACCGACAGTGGAATTGGAAACACCATATATTTT.

In its sample, this clonotype was seen many times. The chain combines TRBV29-1 with TRBJ2-5; D might be TRBD1 or TRBD2, each matching 5 bases. The CDR3 is 12 amino acids. Germline lookup yields CDR1 SQVTM and CDR2 ANQGSEA. V lost 4 bases and J lost 4, with 10 bases in between. The CDR3 is CSVGGLGETQYF. In nucleotides, the CDR3 is TGCAGCGTTGGGGGGTTAGGAGAGACCCAGTACTTC.

This clonotype was counted ten times or more. V is TRBV18 and J is TRBJ1-6; possibly TRBD1 for D (6 bases). CDR3 size: 16 residues. Germline-derived CDR1 and CDR2 are KGHSH and LQKENI. V gave up 3 bases and J gave up 7 bases, with 16 bases separating them. CDR3 amino acids: CASSPSGGAYNSPLHF. For the CDR3, the DNA is TGTGCCAGCTCACCTTCGGGGGGCGCGTACAATTCACCCCTCCACTTT.

This clonotype was detected only a few times. The J gene is TRBJ1-5, the V gene TRBV5-1; possible D gene TRBD1, 6 bases. V lost 4 bases and J 5 bases, leaving 13 bases between the germline ends. Germline V gives CDR1 SGHRS, CDR2 YFSETQ. The CDR3 runs to 14 residues. CDR3 residues: CASSPIRGDQPQHF. DNA of the CDR3: TGCGCCAGCAGCCCGATTAGGGGGGATCAGCCCCAGCATTTT.

This clonotype was seen many times. The genes are TRBV12-3 or TRBV12-4 and TRBJ2-7, with TRBD1 identical over 9 bases. The CDR3 totals 15 residues. J gave up 4 bases and V 6 bases, and 10 bases lay outside the gene matches. CDR3 DNA sequence: TGTGCCAGCAGCCTACGGACAGGGGCAGGGTACGAGCAGTACTTC. It codes for CASSLRTGAGYEQYF.

This clonotype was recorded many times. This chain connects TRBV6-2 or TRBV6-3 to TRBJ1-5; D is ambiguous. The CDR3 totals 14 residues. V was clipped by 2 bases and J by 0 bases, with 5 bases between them. The germline CDR1 and CDR2 sequences are MNHEY and SVGEGT. This CDR3 is CASSYLDSNQPQHF. The CDR3 DNA sequence: TGTGCCAGCAGTTACCTGGATAGCAATCAGCCCCAGCATTTT.

This clonotype was found many times. This rearrangement joins TRBV30 to TRBJ1-6; D is ambiguous. The germline V gene encodes CDR1 GTSNPN and CDR2 SVGIG (reference sequence). Trimming stripped 6 bases from V and 2 bases from J, with 11 bases between. The CDR3 length is 14 residues. CDR3 nucleotide sequence: TGTGCCTGCCCGACCGTGACCTATAATTCACCCCTCCACTTT. Its protein is CACPTVTYNSPLHF.